The 23 T cell receptor beta chains given below trace back to one sample, sequenced in a study of blood T cell repertoires in COVID-19. Assay used: immunoSEQ multiplex PCR; TCRdb lists only in-frame clones, some missing. The data contain about 270,000 clones, about four fifths of them singletons. Sequencing input: peripheral blood. These TCRs come from a human donor with COVID-19, enrolled during active disease. The donor label of this sample is uncertain.

The chain carries TRBV7-3 and TRBJ2-2; TRBD1 agrees at 10 bases. The CDR3 spans 16 residues. V was pared by 6 bases and J by 6 bases, with 10 bases of the junction left unmatched. Looked up from germline, CDR1 is SGHTA and CDR2 is FQGTGA. The CDR3 region has the DNA TGTGCCAGCAGTCCGACAGGGGGCGTTCTGGCCGGGGAGCTGTTTTTT. Protein: CASSPTGGVLAGELFF. Full variable domain (missing parts from reference TRBV7-3 and TRBJ2-2): GAGVSQTPSNKVTEKGKYVELRCDPISGHTALYWYRQSLGQGPEFLIYFQGTGAADDSGLPNDRFFAVRPEGSVSTLKIQRTERGDSAVYLCASSPTGGVLAGELFFGEGSRLTVL.

The chain combines TRBV30 with TRBJ2-3, with D uncertain. The CDR3 length is 14 residues. Germline values: CDR1 GTSNPN, CDR2 SVGIG (reference sequence). Trimming took off 8 bases at V and 0 bases at J, with 15 bases between the two ends. The CDR3 sequence is CAALELTSTDTQYF. The CDR3 DNA is TGTGCCGCTTTGGAGTTGACCAGCACAGATACGCAGTATTTT.

This sequence joins TRBV5-1 and TRBJ2-1; D gene uncertain. V gave up 4 bases and J gave up 0 bases, with 14 bases separating them. Looked up from germline, CDR1 is SGHRS and CDR2 is YFSETQ. This CDR3 comprises 16 residues. The CDR3 here is CASSPSNRFSYNEQFF. The DNA of the CDR3 is TGCGCCAGCAGCCCCTCCAACCGGTTCTCCTACAATGAGCAGTTCTTC.

This chain joins TRBV7-8 and TRBJ2-5, with 9 positions matching TRBD2. Germline CDR1 reads SGHVS; CDR2 reads FQNEAQ. Trimming at V came to 1 base and at J to 4 bases, leaving 1 base not matched to a gene. The CDR3 extends over 14 amino acids. Written as DNA, the CDR3 is TGTGCCAGCAGCTTAGAACTAGCGGGAGAGACCCAGTACTTC. It translates to CASSLELAGETQYF.

This clone has only a few counts. J is TRBJ2-3 and V is TRBV7-3; TRBD2 is a possible D gene (5 bases). V dropped 2 bases and J dropped 3 bases, with 15 bases sitting between them. Germline V gene sequence: CDR1 SGHTA, CDR2 FQGTGA. The CDR3 totals 16 residues. The CDR3 region is CASSLSSSQRTDTQYF. CDR3 nucleotides: TGTGCCAGCAGCTTATCGTCTAGCCAAAGAACAGATACGCAGTATTTT. Based on the CDR3 plus reference TRBV7-3 and TRBJ2-3, the full variable domain is GAGVSQTPSNKVTEKGKYVELRCDPISGHTALYWYRQSLGQGPEFLIYFQGTGAADDSGLPNDRFFAVRPEGSVSTLKIQRTERGDSAVYLCASSLSSSQRTDTQYFGPGTRLTVL.

This clone has just one count. The V call is TRBV18, the J call TRBJ1-1; 7 bases are shared with TRBD1. With V trimmed by 1 base and J by 1 base, 3 bases remained unmatched. The germline gives CDR1 KGHSH, CDR2 LQKENI. The CDR3 covers 15 residues. This chain's CDR3 is CASSPRGTENTEAFF. As DNA, the CDR3 is TGTGCCAGCTCACCACGAGGGACAGAGAACACTGAAGCTTTCTTT.

Concerning this clone: Other DNA sequences in this sample translate to the same CDR3. CDR3 nucleotides: TGTGCCACCAGTGACCCAGGATCCAATCAGCCCCAGCATTTT. Protein sequence: CATSDPGSNQPQHF. The chain recombines TRBV24-1 with TRBJ1-5; D is ambiguous. CDR1 is KGHDR, CDR2 SFDVKD, per germline. The length of the CDR3 is 14 residues. Trimming pared 4 bases from V and 3 bases from J, leaving 9 bases between.

The genes are TRBV18 and TRBJ2-1; TRBD1 aligns across 10 bases. Germline trimming cut 2 bases from V and 12 bases from J; bases unmatched to any gene: 16. CDR3 length: 17 residues. The V gene's germline CDR1 is KGHSH and CDR2 LQKENI. The CDR3, as DNA: TGTGCCAGCTCACCAGACCCGGGACAGGGGTTTAGTTACGGGCAGTTCTTC. Translating gives CASSPDPGQGFSYGQFF.

This clone was detected only a few times. V gene TRBV15 combines with J gene TRBJ2-2; a weak D match, TRBD2 (6 bases). The CDR3 covers 15 residues. Germline values: CDR1 LNHNV, CDR2 YYDKDF (reference sequence). The ends were cut back, 0 bases at V and 6 bases at J, with 11 bases in the middle. The CDR3 reads CATSRDPGEAGELFF. CDR3 DNA sequence: TGTGCCACCAGCAGAGATCCGGGAGAGGCCGGGGAGCTGTTTTTT.

The chain combines TRBV4-3 with TRBJ1-2; D is undetermined. Germline values: CDR1 LGHNA, CDR2 YSLEER. The length of the CDR3 is 13 residues. V gave up 2 bases and J gave up 5 bases, with 9 bases separating them. The CDR3 DNA follows: TGCGCCAGCAGCCAAAATGGGCAGTATGGCTACACCTTC. It yields the protein CASSQNGQYGYTF.

The chain recombines TRBV28 with TRBJ1-5; TRBD1 might be the D (5 bases). V lost 6 bases and J 3 bases, leaving 9 bases between the germline ends. The CDR3 has 13 amino acids. Looked up from germline, CDR1 is MDHEN and CDR2 is SYDVKM. The CDR3 region is CASRSRVNQPQHF. In DNA, the CDR3 is TGTGCCAGCAGGAGCAGGGTCAATCAGCCCCAGCATTTT.

The chain joins TRBV21-1 to TRBJ1-2; no check of the table's D call, TRBD1, against the DNA was made. TRBV21-1 is tagged as a pseudogene. The CDR3 runs to 13 residues. The CDR3 here is CASSRTGNYGYTF. In DNA, the CDR3 is TGTGCCAGCAGTCGGACAGGGAACTATGGCTACACCTTC.

As DNA, the CDR3 is TGTGCCAGCAGCGTGGACACCCTTGGAGAGGACGAGCAGTACTTC. Translating it yields CASSVDTLGEDEQYF. The chain employs TRBV9 and TRBJ2-7; D possibly corresponds to TRBD1 (5 bases). The CDR3 length is 15 residues. CDR1 is SGDLS and CDR2 is YYNGEE in the germline V gene. The V end was cut by 2 bases, the J end by 5 bases, with 17 bases between.

The chain couples TRBV7-8 to TRBJ2-7, with D possibly being TRBD2 (6 bases). This CDR3 is built from 15 residues. Trimming stripped 6 bases from V and 2 bases from J, with 17 bases between. Germline CDR1 reads SGHVS; CDR2 reads FQNEAQ. The CDR3 loop is CASRDKEGPAYEQYF. The CDR3 DNA reads as TGTGCCAGCAGGGATAAGGAGGGGCCAGCCTACGAGCAGTACTTC.

The chain is built from TRBV29-1 and TRBJ1-1; D unresolved. The CDR3 extends over 11 amino acids. CDR1 and CDR2 (germline): SQVTM, ANQGSEA. V was cut by 7 bases and J by 1 base, with 7 bases left in between. The CDR3 bases are TGCAGCGGACTTTGGAACACTGAAGCTTTCTTT. The encoded protein is CSGLWNTEAFF.

The chain links TRBV30 to TRBJ1-6; D remains ambiguous. The germline gives CDR1 GTSNPN, CDR2 SVGIG (reference sequence). V was pared by 2 bases and J by 8 bases, with 10 bases between. CDR3 size: 13 residues. CDR3 nucleotide sequence: TGTGCCTGGAGTATAAAAACGGATTCACCCCTCCACTTT. It is translated as CAWSIKTDSPLHF. The complete variable domain, with remaining parts taken from reference TRBV30 and TRBJ1-6, reads SQTIHQWPATLVQPVGSPLSLECTVEGTSNPNLYWYRQAAGRGLQLLFYSVGIGQISSEVPQNLSASRPQDRQFILSSKKLLLSDSGFYLCAWSIKTDSPLHFGNGTRLTVT.

J is TRBJ2-1 and V is TRBV11-2; 9 nucleotides align to TRBD2. The ends lost 5 bases at V and 9 bases at J; junction bases unmatched: 11. The CDR3 sequence is 15 residues long. The germline gives CDR1 SGHAT, CDR2 FQNNGV. This CDR3 is CASSQVGGRAAEQFF. The CDR3, as DNA: TGTGCCAGCAGCCAGGTGGGCGGGAGGGCTGCTGAGCAGTTCTTC.

The chain has TRBV29-1 and TRBJ2-3; D gene uncertain. This CDR3 comprises 16 residues. V lost 6 bases and J 2 bases, leaving 21 bases between the germline ends. Germline values: CDR1 SQVTM, CDR2 ANQGSEA. CDR3 bases: TGCAGCGTAATCTTTGGTGGTATCGGGTCCACAGATACGCAGTATTTT. Protein: CSVIFGGIGSTDTQYF.

This chain uses TRBV4-1 with TRBJ2-7; weak D call: TRBD1 (5 bases). The CDR3 is 15 residues long. Looked up from germline, CDR1 is MGHRA and CDR2 is YSYEKL. The V and J ends lost 1 base and 4 bases respectively, with 14 bases between them. CDR3 region: CASSQVVQVGYEQYF. CDR3 nucleotide sequence: TGCGCCAGCAGCCAAGTGGTACAGGTGGGATACGAGCAGTACTTC.

The V and J genes are TRBV14 and TRBJ2-7, with TRBD2 matching over 10 bases. The CDR3 loop spans 16 amino acids. Trimming at V came to 2 bases and at J to 6 bases, leaving 10 bases not matched to a gene. CDR1 is SGHDN and CDR2 is FVKESK in the germline V gene. In nucleotides, the CDR3 is TGTGCCAGCAGCCAACTAGCGGGAGAAATCCAGGGCGAGCAGTACTTC. Amino acid sequence: CASSQLAGEIQGEQYF.

The gene calls are TRBV11-3 and TRBJ2-5; D is uncertain. V lost 1 base and J 3 bases, leaving 6 bases between the germline ends. The CDR3 spans 13 residues. CDR1 and CDR2 (germline): SGHNT, YENEEA. CDR3 sequence reads: CASSLVREETQYF. The DNA of the CDR3 is TGTGCCAGCAGCTTAGTACGGGAAGAGACCCAGTACTTC.

The rearrangement uses TRBV24-1 and TRBJ1-2; 10 bases line up with TRBD1. The CDR3 length is 13 residues. V was clipped by 9 bases and J by 8 bases; unmatched bases: 8. Germline V gives CDR1 KGHDR, CDR2 SFDVKD. CDR3: CATRQGADGGYTF. CDR3 DNA: TGTGCCACCCGACAGGGGGCTGATGGGGGCTACACCTTC.

V usage is TRBV18 and J usage is TRBJ2-5; a weak D match, TRBD2 (6 bases). CDR1 is KGHSH and CDR2 is LQKENI in the germline V gene. The CDR3 is made up of 14 amino acids. The V and J ends lost 3 bases and 2 bases respectively, with 10 bases between them. CDR3: CASSPGGGQETQYF. The CDR3 DNA is TGTGCCAGCTCACCGGGGGGAGGTCAAGAGACCCAGTACTTC. Supplemented by reference TRBV18 and TRBJ2-5, the full variable domain reads NAGVMQNPRHLVRRRGQEARLRCSPMKGHSHVYWYRQLPEEGLKFMVYLQKENIIDESGMPKERFSAEFPKEGPSILRIQQVVRGDSAAYFCASSPGGGQETQYFGPGTRLLVL.